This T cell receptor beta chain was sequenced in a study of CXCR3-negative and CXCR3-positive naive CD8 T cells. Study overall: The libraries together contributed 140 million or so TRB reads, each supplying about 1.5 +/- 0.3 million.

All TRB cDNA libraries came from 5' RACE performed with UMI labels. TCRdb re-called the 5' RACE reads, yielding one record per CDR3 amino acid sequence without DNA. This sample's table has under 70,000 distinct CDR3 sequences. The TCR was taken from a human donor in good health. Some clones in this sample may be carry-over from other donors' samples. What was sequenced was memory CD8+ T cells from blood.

Here the CDR3 reads CASSRDGYEQYF. V usage is TRBV14 and J usage is TRBJ2-7; TCRdb's D gene call, TRBD1, goes unchecked for lack of DNA. CDR1 SGHDN and CDR2 FVKESK come from the germline V gene. This CDR3 contains 12 residues. Variable domain in full (rest from reference TRBV14 and TRBJ2-7): EAGVTQFPSHSVIEKGQTVTLRCDPISGHDNLYWYRRVMGKEIKFLLHFVKESKQDESGMPNNRFLAERTGGTYSTLKVQPAELEDSGVYFCASSRDGYEQYFGPGTRLTVT.